This T cell receptor (beta chain) derives from a study of CD8+ T cells in alopecia areata (dated by TCRdb to the late 2010s). Context from the whole study: The treated patients, all with moderate-to-severe alopecia areata, were enrolled in an open-label pilot trial of oral tofacitinib given at 5 to 10 mg twice daily. Patients stayed on tofacitinib for 6 to 18 months and then had 6 months of follow-up off drug so that delayed response and recurrence could be assessed. In both human patients and the C3H/HeJ mouse model, the study applied high-throughput TCRbeta sequencing to look at T cell clonal expansion in alopecia areata. On the human side, TCRbeta sequencing was run on scalp tissue and on sorted CD4+ and CD8+ peripheral blood T cells from healthy controls and from alopecia areata patients with either patchy or totalis/universalis disease. Tofacitinib-treated patients had biopsies at baseline and at 4 and 24 weeks of treatment, with a later scalp biopsy in several patients. Scalp clonality was compared among normal scalp (n=4), patchy alopecia areata scalp (n=8), and alopecia totalis/universalis scalp (n=8). RNA was extracted with the PAXgene miRNA kit for fixed scalp, the miRNeasy kit for PBMCs, and the RNeasy kit for mouse skin. TCRbeta CDR3 regions were amplified by immunoSEQ multiplex PCR using 35 Vbeta forward and 13 Jbeta reverse primers. What the research found in general, with its limitations: Compared with normal scalp, lesional scalp, particularly in alopecia totalis/universalis, had higher clonality and more expanded CD8+ clones, which suggests antigenic drive. Shared TCR sequences between patients were less evident than in mice, which may be partly attributable to HLA diversity in the patient population. Resident alphabeta T cells in normal human skin are also sequenced, complicating scalp TCR repertoire analysis, unlike mouse skin dominated by gammadelta T cells.

According to the study, the label for this sample's time point signals: baseline before oral tofacitinib. Lesional scalp punch biopsies and peripheral blood were obtained from alopecia areata patients. PBMCs were isolated by density centrifugation and stained for CD3, CD4 and CD8, and CD4+ and CD8+ T cells were sorted on a FACSAria. Library prep was done by the immunoSEQ multiplex PCR assay. For TCR sequencing, RNA was extracted from every sample and reverse transcribed into cDNA to serve as template. SuperScript III was used to make first-strand cDNA, primed with a 2:1 mix of oligo-dT and random hexamers. A synthetic immune receptor repertoire was used to gauge amplification bias, and whatever bias remained was removed computationally. The authors processed their data as follows. After raw reads were preprocessed to remove errors, the CDR3 was defined following IMGT conventions as running from the conserved cysteine to phenylalanine. Clonality was calculated as 1 minus Shannon entropy normalized by log2 of the number of productive unique TCRs. Whether each scalp clone was CD4 or CD8 was inferred by checking scalp TCRbeta sequences against the CD4 and CD8 repertoires from sorted blood. In its TCRdb copy, this immuneACCESS table keeps in-frame sequences only and misses some clones. Where compared with another copy, unresolved V genes explain less than half of these, and the others have no known cause. V and J calls and clone size are copied from that table; D and trimming were computed from the DNA. Across this sample there are 200,000 to 250,000 clones, with under 70% seen only once. The ten largest clones take up more than 0.95% of the sample.

V lost 6 bases and J lost 2 bases, and the count of bases not matched to a germline gene is 10. Measured from the cysteine to the phenylalanine, the CDR3 is 17 residues long. The CDR3 DNA has 51 bases and is translated from base 1. Sequences SQVTM (CDR1) and ANQGSEA (CDR2) are obtained from the germline V gene. This clone was counted between two and nine times. No antigen is known for it. The sample holds no much larger clone one base away, and base qualities are not on file. This specimen consisted of CD4+ T cells sorted from blood, obtained at week 0. The clonotype was recovered from a human donor with alopecia areata. The chain employs TRBV29-1 and TRBJ2-3; 14 bases in between match TRBD2. The CDR3 sequence is CSVRPGTSGGYTDTQYF. The DNA sequence reads TGCAGCGTCCGCCCGGGGACTAGCGGGGGTTACACAGATACGCAGTATTTT.